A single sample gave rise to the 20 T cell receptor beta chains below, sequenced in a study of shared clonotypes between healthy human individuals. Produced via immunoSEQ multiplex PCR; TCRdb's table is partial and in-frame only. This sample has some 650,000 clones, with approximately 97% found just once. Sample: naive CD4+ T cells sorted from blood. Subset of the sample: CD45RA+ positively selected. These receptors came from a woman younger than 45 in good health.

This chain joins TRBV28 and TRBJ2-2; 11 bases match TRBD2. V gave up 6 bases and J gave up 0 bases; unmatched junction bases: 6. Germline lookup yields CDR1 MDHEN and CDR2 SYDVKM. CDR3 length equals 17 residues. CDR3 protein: CASRPGLAAPNTGELFF. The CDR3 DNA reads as TGTGCCAGCAGGCCGGGACTAGCGGCCCCGAACACCGGGGAGCTGTTTTTT.

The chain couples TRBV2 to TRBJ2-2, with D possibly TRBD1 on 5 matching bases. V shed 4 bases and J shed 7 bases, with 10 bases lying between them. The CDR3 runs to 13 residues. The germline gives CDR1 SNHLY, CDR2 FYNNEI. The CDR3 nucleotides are TGTGCCAGCAGTGTGGGGCGGAACGGGGAGCTGTTTTTT. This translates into CASSVGRNGELFF.

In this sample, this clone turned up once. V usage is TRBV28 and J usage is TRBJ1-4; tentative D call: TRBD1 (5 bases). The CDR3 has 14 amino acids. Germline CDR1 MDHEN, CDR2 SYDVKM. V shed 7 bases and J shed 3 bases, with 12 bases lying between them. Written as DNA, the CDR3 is TGTGCCAGCACCGCCGGCAGGGCTAATGAAAAACTGTTTTTT. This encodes CASTAGRANEKLFF.

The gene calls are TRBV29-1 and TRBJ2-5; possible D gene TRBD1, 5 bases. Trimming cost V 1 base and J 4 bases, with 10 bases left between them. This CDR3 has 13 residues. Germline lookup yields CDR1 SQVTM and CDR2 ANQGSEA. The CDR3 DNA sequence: TGCAGCGTTGAAGCTTCTAGGGGAGAGACCCAGTACTTC. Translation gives CSVEASRGETQYF.

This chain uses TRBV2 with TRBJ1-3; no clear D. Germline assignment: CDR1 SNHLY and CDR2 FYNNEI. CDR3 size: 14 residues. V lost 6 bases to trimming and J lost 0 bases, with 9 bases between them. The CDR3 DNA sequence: TGTGCCAGCAGACCGGGGAACTCTGGAAACACCATATATTTT. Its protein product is CASRPGNSGNTIYF.

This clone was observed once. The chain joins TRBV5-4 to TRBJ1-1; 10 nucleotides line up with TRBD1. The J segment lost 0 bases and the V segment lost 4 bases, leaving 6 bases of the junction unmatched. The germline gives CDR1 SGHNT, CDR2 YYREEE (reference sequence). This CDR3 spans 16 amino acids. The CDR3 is CASSNPGQGLNTEAFF. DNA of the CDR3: TGTGCCAGCAGCAACCCGGGACAGGGGCTGAACACTGAAGCTTTCTTT.

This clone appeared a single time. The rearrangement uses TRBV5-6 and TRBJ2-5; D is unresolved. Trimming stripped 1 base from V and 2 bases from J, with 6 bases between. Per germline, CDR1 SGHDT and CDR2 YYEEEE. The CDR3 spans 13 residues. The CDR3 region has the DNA TGTGCCAGCAGCTTGCGAGGACAAGAGACCCAGTACTTC. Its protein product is CASSLRGQETQYF.

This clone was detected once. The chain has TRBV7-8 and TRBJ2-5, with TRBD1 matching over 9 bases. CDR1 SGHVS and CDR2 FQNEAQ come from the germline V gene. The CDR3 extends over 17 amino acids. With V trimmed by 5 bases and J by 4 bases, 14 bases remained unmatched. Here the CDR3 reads CASSLYPTGGSGETQYF. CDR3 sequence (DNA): TGTGCCAGCAGCCTTTACCCTACAGGGGGCAGTGGAGAGACCCAGTACTTC.

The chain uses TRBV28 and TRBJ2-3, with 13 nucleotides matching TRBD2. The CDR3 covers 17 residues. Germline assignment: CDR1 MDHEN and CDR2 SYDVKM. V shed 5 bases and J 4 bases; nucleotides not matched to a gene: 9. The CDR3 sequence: CASSPRTSGSWSDTQYF. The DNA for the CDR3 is TGTGCCAGCAGTCCTCGGACTAGCGGGAGTTGGTCAGATACGCAGTATTTT.

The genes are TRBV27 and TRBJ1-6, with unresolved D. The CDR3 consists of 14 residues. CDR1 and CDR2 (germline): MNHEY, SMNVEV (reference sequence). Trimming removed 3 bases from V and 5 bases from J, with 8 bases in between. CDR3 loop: CASSFGRNNSPLHF. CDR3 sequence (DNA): TGTGCCAGCAGTTTCGGCAGGAATAATTCACCCCTCCACTTT.

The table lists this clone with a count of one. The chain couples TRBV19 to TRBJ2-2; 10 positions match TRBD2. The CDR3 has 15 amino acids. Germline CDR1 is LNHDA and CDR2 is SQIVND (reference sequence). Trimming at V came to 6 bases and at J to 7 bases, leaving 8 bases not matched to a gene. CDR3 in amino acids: CASSDSGRRGGELFF. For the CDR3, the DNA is TGTGCCAGTAGCGATAGCGGGAGGCGGGGCGGGGAGCTGTTTTTT.

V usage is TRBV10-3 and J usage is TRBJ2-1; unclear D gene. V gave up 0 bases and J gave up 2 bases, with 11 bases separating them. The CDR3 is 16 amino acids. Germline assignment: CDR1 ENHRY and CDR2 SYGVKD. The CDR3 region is CAISESLGVPYNEQFF. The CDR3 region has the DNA TGTGCCATCAGTGAGTCGCTAGGAGTCCCCTACAATGAGCAGTTCTTC.

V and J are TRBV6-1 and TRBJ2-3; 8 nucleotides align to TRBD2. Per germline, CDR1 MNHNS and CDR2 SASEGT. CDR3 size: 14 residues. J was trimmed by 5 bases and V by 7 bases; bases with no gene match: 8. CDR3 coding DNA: TGTGCCAGCAAAACGGGGGGGGCGGGAGATACGCAGTATTTT. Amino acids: CASKTGGAGDTQYF.

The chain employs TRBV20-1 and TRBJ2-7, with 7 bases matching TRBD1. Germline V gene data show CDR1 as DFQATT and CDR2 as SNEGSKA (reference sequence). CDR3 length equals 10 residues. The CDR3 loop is CSTGEYEQYF. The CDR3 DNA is TGCAGCACAGGGGAGTACGAGCAGTACTTC.

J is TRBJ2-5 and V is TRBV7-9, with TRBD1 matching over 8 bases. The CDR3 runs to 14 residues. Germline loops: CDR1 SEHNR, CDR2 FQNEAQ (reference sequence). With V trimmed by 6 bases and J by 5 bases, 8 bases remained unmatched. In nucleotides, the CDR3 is TGTGCCAGCAGTCCCCTTCAGGGGGCGGAGACCCAGTACTTC. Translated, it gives CASSPLQGAETQYF.

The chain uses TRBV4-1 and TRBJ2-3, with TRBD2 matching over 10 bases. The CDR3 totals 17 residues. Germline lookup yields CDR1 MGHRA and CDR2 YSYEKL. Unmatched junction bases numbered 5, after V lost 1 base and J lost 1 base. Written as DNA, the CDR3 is TGCGCCAGCAGCCAAGTAAGCGGGAGGGCCGGCACAGATACGCAGTATTTT. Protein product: CASSQVSGRAGTDTQYF.

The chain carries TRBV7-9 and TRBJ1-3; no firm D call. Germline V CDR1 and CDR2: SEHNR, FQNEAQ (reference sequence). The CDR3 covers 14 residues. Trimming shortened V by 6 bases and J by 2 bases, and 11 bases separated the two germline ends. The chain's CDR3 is CASSPSTTGNTIYF. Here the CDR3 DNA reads TGTGCCAGCAGTCCATCGACAACTGGAAACACCATATATTTT.

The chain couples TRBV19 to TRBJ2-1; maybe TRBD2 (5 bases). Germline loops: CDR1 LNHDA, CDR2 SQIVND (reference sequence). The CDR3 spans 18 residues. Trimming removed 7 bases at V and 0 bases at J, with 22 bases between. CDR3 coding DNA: TGTGCCAGTACTACTAACCCCGGACTCAGGAGCTCCTACAATGAGCAGTTCTTC. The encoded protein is CASTTNPGLRSSYNEQFF.

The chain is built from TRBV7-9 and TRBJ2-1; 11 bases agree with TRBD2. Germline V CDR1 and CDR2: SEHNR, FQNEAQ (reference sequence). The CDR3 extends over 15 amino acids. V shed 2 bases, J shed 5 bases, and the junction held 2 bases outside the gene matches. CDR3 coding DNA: TGTGCCAGCAGCTTAACTAGCGGGAGTAACAATGAGCAGTTCTTC. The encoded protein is CASSLTSGSNNEQFF. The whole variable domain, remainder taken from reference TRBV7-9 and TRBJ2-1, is DTGVSQNPRHKITKRGQNVTFRCDPISEHNRLYWYRQTLGQGPEFLTYFQNEAQLEKSRLLSDRFSAERPKGSFSTLEIQRTEQGDSAMYLCASSLTSGSNNEQFFGPGTRLTVL.

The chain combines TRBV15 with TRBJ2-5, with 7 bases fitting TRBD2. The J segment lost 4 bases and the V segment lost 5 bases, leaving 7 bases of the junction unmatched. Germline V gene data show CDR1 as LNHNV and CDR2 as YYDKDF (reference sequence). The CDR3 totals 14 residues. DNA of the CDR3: TGTGCCACCAGCGGAGTATTAGCGGGAGAGACCCAGTACTTC. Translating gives CATSGVLAGETQYF.